Listed below are T cell receptor beta chains from one sample, sequenced in a study of identical twins. TCRdb re-called the 5' RACE reads with MiXCR, one entry per CDR3 protein. The sample has around 280,000 distinct CDR3 sequences, about 8% seen once; the top ten hold over 2%. Another study also made use of these data, one on yellow fever vaccine responses in identical twins.

The sample consisted of memory (CD45RO+) T cells sorted from blood. These receptors came from a woman aged 18-30 years in good health. Both conserved end residues are part of each CDR3. D genes are given only for firm matches. Expanded clones are given a class, and other clones once, few, many or no size at all.

d_gene,v_gene,j_gene,abundance,CDR3nt,CDR3aa
TRBD2,TRBV12-3/TRBV12-4,TRBJ2-3,.,TGTGCCAGCAGTTTCGGGGGGGCCAGCACAGATACGCAGTATTTT,CASSFGGASTDTQYF
.,TRBV6-1,TRBJ2-1,many,TGTGCCAGCAGTGAAGAGAACGGGTCACCGAATGAGCAGTTCTTC,CASSEENGSPNEQFF
TRBD2,TRBV20-1,TRBJ2-2,many,TGCAGTGCTAGAGTGGGGACTAGCTCAAACACCGGGGAGCTGTTTTTT,CSARVGTSSNTGELFF
.,TRBV12-3/TRBV12-4,TRBJ2-5,.,TGTGCCAGCAGTTTAAACACTCGGGAGACCCAGTACTTC,CASSLNTRETQYF
.,TRBV12-3/TRBV12-4,TRBJ1-2,.,TGTGCCAGCAGTTCAATCGCCTCAGGGGACCCTAACTATGGCTACACCTTC,CASSSIASGDPNYGYTF
TRBD2,TRBV20-1,TRBJ2-5,.,TGCAGTGCTAGAGTGGCGGGAGGTTTGGAGACCCAGTACTTC,CSARVAGGLETQYF
TRBD2,TRBV20-1,TRBJ2-1,few,TGCAGTGCTACAGGACTAGCGGGAGTAGAGCAGTTCTTC,CSATGLAGVEQFF
TRBD1,TRBV11-2,TRBJ2-1,many,TGTGCCAGCAGCTCTCGACAGGGTGCAGGCGAGCAGTTCTTC,CASSSRQGAGEQFF
.,TRBV2,TRBJ2-3,.,TGTGCCAGCAGGCGCAGCTCGGGGGCCACAGATACGCAGTATTTT,CASRRSSGATDTQYF
TRBD1,TRBV12-3/TRBV12-4,TRBJ2-1,many,TGTGCCAGCAGTTTACCCGGCACAGGGGGTTTCAATGAGCAGTTCTTC,CASSLPGTGGFNEQFF
.,TRBV6-2/TRBV6-3,TRBJ1-1,many,TGTGCCAGCAGTTACCCCTCCCTCACTGAAGCTTTCTTT,CASSYPSLTEAFF
TRBD1,TRBV29-1,TRBJ1-1,.,TGCAGCGTTGAAGATCCCGGCAGGGGGCCCACTGAAGCTTTCTTT,CSVEDPGRGPTEAFF
.,TRBV3-1,TRBJ1-3,.,TGTGCCAGCGTTGGGGGTTTCTCTGGAAACACCATATATTTT,CASVGGFSGNTIYF
.,TRBV12-3/TRBV12-4,TRBJ1-3,few,TGTGCCAGCAGTTGGAGGACAGAGGGAAACACCATATATTTT,CASSWRTEGNTIYF
TRBD1,TRBV6-1,TRBJ2-1,.,TGTGCCAGCAGTGAAGGGGAAGGGGGCCATGAGCAGTTCTTC,CASSEGEGGHEQFF
.,TRBV12-3/TRBV12-4,TRBJ1-1,.,TGTGCCAGCAGCCCCGGTGCGAACACTGAAGCTTTCTTT,CASSPGANTEAFF
.,TRBV28,TRBJ2-7,.,TGTGCCAGCAGTTTGACATTCCAAGGCAGGGAGCAGTACTTC,CASSLTFQGREQYF
.,TRBV20-1,TRBJ1-1,.,TGCAGTGCTAGATACAAGAACACTGAAGCTTTCTTT,CSARYKNTEAFF
.,TRBV28,TRBJ1-2,many,TGTGCCAGCAAGATCGGGGTTGGCTATGGCTACACCTTC,CASKIGVGYGYTF
.,TRBV11-1,TRBJ2-5,few,TGTGCCAGCAGCTTAGGATCCTCCGGGACGGATCCCCTGGGGGAGACCCAGTACTTC,CASSLGSSGTDPLGETQYF
TRBD1,TRBV3-1,TRBJ2-2,.,TGTGCCAGCAGCTCCCGGACAGGGGGCAGCACCGGGGAGCTGTTTTTT,CASSSRTGGSTGELFF
.,TRBV7-6,TRBJ1-6,.,TGTGCCAGCAGCTTAGGTTGGGATTCACCCCTCCACTTT,CASSLGWDSPLHF
.,TRBV13,TRBJ2-3,.,TGTGCCAGCAGCTCGCGGGCCCTGCCAGATACGCAGTATTTT,CASSSRALPDTQYF
TRBD1,TRBV28,TRBJ2-7,.,TGTGCCAGCACCGGCACCCGGGACAGCTCCTACGAGCAGTACTTC,CASTGTRDSSYEQYF
.,TRBV4-1,TRBJ1-2,.,TGCGCCAGCAGCAGAATTCCCGGACCCGACGGTGGCTACACCTTC,CASSRIPGPDGGYTF
.,TRBV12-5,TRBJ2-1,.,TGTGCTACTTCAAAGGCGGCGGGCTCCTACAATGAGCAGTTCTTC,CATSKAAGSYNEQFF
.,TRBV7-9,TRBJ2-2,.,TGTGCCAGCAGCTTTCCCTTAGACACTCTCAACACCGGGGAGCTGTTTTTT,CASSFPLDTLNTGELFF
TRBD1,TRBV20-1,TRBJ2-7,many,TGCAGTGCTAGCCTCCCGACAGGGGCGGGTTACGAGCAGTACTTC,CSASLPTGAGYEQYF
.,TRBV24-1,TRBJ2-1,few,TGTGCCACCAGTGATTTCGACCGGGAAAATGAGCAGTTCTTC,CATSDFDRENEQFF
.,TRBV12-3/TRBV12-4,TRBJ1-4,few,TGTGCCAGCAGTTTAAGATCGGGTCTCGGAGAAAAACTGTTTTTT,CASSLRSGLGEKLFF
.,TRBV2,TRBJ1-6,few,TGTGCCAGCAGTGCCGGGACGGTGAATTCACCCCTCCACTTT,CASSAGTVNSPLHF
.,TRBV3-1,TRBJ2-1,.,TGTGCCTCCCGAGCTCCGGTACACAATGAGCAGTTCTTC,CASRAPVHNEQFF
.,TRBV2,TRBJ2-1,.,TGTGCCAGCAGTGAAGCGTGGCTTCCCATGGGAGATGAGCAGTTCTTC,CASSEAWLPMGDEQFF
TRBD2,TRBV5-6,TRBJ2-4,many,TGTGCCAGCAGCTTAGCGGGGAACAAAAACATTCAGTACTTC,CASSLAGNKNIQYF
TRBD2,TRBV5-1,TRBJ2-5,many,TGCGCCAGCAGCGGAGGAGCGGGAGGACAAGAGACCCAGTACTTC,CASSGGAGGQETQYF
.,TRBV7-2,TRBJ1-4,.,TGTGCCAGCAGCTTAGAGGGGGGGAGAGATGAAAAACTGTTTTTT,CASSLEGGRDEKLFF
.,TRBV10-3,TRBJ1-1,few,TGTGCCATCAGTGGGTCAGGCTCTGAAGCTTTCTTT,CAISGSGSEAFF
TRBD1,TRBV10-3,TRBJ1-1,many,TGTGCCATCACCAGCGGACAGGGGAACACTGAAGCTTTCTTT,CAITSGQGNTEAFF
.,TRBV6-2/TRBV6-3,TRBJ2-7,many,TGTGCCAGCAGTTTCTTGGTCGGGGTGGAGCAGTACTTC,CASSFLVGVEQYF
.,TRBV6-1,TRBJ2-3,.,TGTGCCAGCAGTGGGTGGGAGGTCGCGGATACGCAGTATTTT,CASSGWEVADTQYF
TRBD2,TRBV5-1,TRBJ2-5,few,TGCGCCAGCAGCCCACTGAGCGGGGAAGAGACCCAGTACTTC,CASSPLSGEETQYF
.,TRBV20-1,TRBJ2-7,.,TGCAGTGCTAGAGTACGGGGGAGCTCCTACGAGCAGTACTTC,CSARVRGSSYEQYF
.,TRBV28,TRBJ2-7,few,TGTGCCAGCAGCCCCCGGGGTGAGCAGTACTTC,CASSPRGEQYF
TRBD2,TRBV20-1,TRBJ2-7,.,TGCAGTGCTGGGAAGACTAGCGGGAGCTACGAGCAGTACTTC,CSAGKTSGSYEQYF
.,TRBV24-1,TRBJ2-5,few,TGTGCCACCAGTACCGGATACCAAGAGACCCAGTACTTC,CATSTGYQETQYF
TRBD1,TRBV28,TRBJ1-1,few,TGTGCCAGCAGCCCTCCTGCGACAGGGGGCAACACTGAAGCTTTCTTT,CASSPPATGGNTEAFF
.,TRBV12-3/TRBV12-4,TRBJ2-5,many,TGTGCCAGCAGCCCCACCAGACAAGAGACCCAGTACTTC,CASSPTRQETQYF
.,TRBV5-1,TRBJ1-1,many,TGCGCCAGCAGCCGTGAACCTGACAGGATTAACACTGAAGCTTTCTTT,CASSREPDRINTEAFF
.,TRBV24-1,TRBJ2-5,many,TGTGCCACCAGTGATTTGCCCGAAGAGACCCAGTACTTC,CATSDLPEETQYF
.,TRBV2,TRBJ1-1,.,TGTGCCAGCAGTCCCGGGCCTCCCATGAACACTGAAGCTTTCTTT,CASSPGPPMNTEAFF